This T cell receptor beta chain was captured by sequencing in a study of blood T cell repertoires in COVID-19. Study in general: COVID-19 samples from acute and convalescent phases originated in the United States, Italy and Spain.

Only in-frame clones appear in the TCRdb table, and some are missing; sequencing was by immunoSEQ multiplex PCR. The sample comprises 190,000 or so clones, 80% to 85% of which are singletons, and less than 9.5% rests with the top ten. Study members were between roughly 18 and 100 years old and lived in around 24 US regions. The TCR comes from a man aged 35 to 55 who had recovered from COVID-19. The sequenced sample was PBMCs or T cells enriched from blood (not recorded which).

The CDR3 spells CASSIVEGLPQHF. CDR3 bases: TGTGCCAGTAGTATTGTCGAAGGACTGCCCCAGCATTTT. This chain connects TRBV19 to TRBJ1-5; D is uncertain. The ends were cut back, 3 bases at V and 9 bases at J, with 12 bases in the middle. Germline V lookup: CDR1 LNHDA, CDR2 SQIVND (reference sequence). CDR3 length: 13 amino acids.